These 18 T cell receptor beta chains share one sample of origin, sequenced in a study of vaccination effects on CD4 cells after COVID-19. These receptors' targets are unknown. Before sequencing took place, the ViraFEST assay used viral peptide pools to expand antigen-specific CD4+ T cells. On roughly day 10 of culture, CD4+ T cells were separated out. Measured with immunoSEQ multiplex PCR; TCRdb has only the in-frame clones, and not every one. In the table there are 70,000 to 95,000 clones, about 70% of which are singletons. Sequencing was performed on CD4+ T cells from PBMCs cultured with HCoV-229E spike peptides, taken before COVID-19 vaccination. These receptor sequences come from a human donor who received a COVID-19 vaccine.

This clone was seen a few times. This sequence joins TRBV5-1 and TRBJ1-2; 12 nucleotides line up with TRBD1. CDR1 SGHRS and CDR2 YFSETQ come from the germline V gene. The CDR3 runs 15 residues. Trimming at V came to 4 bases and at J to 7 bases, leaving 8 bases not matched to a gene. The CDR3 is CASSITGTGGLGYTF. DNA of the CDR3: TGCGCCAGCAGCATAACCGGGACAGGGGGCCTTGGCTACACCTTC.

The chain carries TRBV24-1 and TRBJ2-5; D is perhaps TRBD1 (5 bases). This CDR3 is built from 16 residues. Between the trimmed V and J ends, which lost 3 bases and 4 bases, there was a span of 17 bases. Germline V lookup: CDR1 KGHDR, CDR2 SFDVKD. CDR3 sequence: CATSDRTPGLAETQYF. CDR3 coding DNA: TGTGCCACCAGTGATCGGACACCAGGTCTGGCAGAGACCCAGTACTTC.

CDR3 bases: TGTGCCAGTACCACGACAATTACATACAATGAGCAGTTCTTC. Translating it yields CASTTTITYNEQFF. The chain couples TRBV19 to TRBJ2-1, with D unclear. Germline V gene lookup returns CDR1 LNHDA and CDR2 SQIVND (reference sequence). The CDR3 covers 14 residues. The V end lost 7 bases, the J end lost 4 bases, and 14 bases lay between the germline ends.

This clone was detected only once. CDR3 sequence reads: CSASRGVHEKLFF. The CDR3 DNA follows: TGCAGTGCTAGTAGGGGGGTTCATGAAAAACTGTTTTTT. The chain is built from TRBV20-1 and TRBJ1-4, with D possibly matching TRBD1 (6 bases). The CDR3 covers 13 residues. V lost 3 bases to trimming and J lost 6 bases, with 11 bases between them. Germline CDR1 and CDR2: DFQATT and SNEGSKA (reference sequence).

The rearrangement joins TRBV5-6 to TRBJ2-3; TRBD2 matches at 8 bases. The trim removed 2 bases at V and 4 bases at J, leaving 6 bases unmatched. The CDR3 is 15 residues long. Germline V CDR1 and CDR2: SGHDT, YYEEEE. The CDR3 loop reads CASSFRGGRADTQYF. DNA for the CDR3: TGTGCCAGCAGCTTCCGGGGGGGCCGCGCAGATACGCAGTATTTT.

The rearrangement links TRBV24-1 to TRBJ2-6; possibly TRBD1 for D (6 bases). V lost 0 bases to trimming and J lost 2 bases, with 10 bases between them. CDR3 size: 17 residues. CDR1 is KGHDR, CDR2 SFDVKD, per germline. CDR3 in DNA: TGTGCCACCAGTGATTTGCCGGACAGAACTGGGGCCAACGTCCTGACTTTC. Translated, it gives CATSDLPDRTGANVLTF.

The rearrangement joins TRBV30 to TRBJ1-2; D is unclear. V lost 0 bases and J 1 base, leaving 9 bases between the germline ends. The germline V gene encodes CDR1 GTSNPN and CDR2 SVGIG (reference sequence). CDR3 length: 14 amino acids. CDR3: CAWSVYQDNYGYTF. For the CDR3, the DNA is TGTGCCTGGAGTGTATATCAGGATAACTATGGCTACACCTTC. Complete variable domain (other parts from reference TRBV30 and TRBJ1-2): SQTIHQWPATLVQPVGSPLSLECTVEGTSNPNLYWYRQAAGRGLQLLFYSVGIGQISSEVPQNLSASRPQDRQFILSSKKLLLSDSGFYLCAWSVYQDNYGYTFGSGTRLTVV.

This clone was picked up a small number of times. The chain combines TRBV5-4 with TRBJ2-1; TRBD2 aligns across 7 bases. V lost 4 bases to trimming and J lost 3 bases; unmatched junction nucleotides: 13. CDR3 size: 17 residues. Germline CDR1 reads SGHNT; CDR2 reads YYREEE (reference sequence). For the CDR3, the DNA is TGTGCCAGCAGCCCCGGGGGGAGCGGGGTGCTCTACAATGAGCAGTTCTTC. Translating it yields CASSPGGSGVLYNEQFF.

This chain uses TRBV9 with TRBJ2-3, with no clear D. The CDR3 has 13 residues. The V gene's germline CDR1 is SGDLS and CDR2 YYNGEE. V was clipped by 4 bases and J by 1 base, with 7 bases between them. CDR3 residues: CASSLRGTDTQYF. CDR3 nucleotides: TGTGCCAGCAGCCTTCGGGGCACAGATACGCAGTATTTT.

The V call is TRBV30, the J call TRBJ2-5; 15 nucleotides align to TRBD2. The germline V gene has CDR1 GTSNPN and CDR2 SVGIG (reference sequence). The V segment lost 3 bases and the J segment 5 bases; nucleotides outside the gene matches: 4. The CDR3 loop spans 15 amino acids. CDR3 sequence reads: CAWSGLAGGQETQYF. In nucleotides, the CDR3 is TGTGCCTGGAGCGGACTAGCGGGGGGGCAGGAGACCCAGTACTTC.

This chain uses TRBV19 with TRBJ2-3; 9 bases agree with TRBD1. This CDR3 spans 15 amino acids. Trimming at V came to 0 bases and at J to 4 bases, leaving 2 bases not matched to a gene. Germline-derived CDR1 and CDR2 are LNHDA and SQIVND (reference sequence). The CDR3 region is CASSIETGGPDTQYF. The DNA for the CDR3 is TGTGCCAGTAGTATAGAGACAGGGGGGCCAGATACGCAGTATTTT.

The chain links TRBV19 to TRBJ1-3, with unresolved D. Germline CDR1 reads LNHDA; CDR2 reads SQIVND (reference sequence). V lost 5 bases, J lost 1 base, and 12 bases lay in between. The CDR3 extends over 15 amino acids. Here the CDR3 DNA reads TGTGCCAGTAGTCCGAATCAGATGTCTGGAAACACCATATATTTT. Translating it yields CASSPNQMSGNTIYF.

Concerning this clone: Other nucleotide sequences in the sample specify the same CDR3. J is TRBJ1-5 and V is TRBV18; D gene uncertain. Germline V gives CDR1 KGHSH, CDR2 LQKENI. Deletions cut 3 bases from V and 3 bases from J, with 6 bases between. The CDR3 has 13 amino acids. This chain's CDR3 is CASSPQDNQPQHF. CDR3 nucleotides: TGTGCCAGCTCACCCCAGGACAATCAGCCCCAGCATTTT.

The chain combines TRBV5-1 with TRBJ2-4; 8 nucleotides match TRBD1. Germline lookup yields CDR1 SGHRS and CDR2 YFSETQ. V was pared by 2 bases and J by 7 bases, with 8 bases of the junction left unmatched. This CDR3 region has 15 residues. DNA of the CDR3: TGCGCCAGCAGCTTCGAGACAGGGGTTTCTAACATTCAGTACTTC. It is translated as CASSFETGVSNIQYF.

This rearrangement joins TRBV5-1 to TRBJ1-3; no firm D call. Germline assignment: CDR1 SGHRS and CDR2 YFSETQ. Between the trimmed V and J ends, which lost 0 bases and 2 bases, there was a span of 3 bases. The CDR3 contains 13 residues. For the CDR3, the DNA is TGCGCCAGCAGCTTGGACCCTGGAAACACCATATATTTT. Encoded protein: CASSLDPGNTIYF.

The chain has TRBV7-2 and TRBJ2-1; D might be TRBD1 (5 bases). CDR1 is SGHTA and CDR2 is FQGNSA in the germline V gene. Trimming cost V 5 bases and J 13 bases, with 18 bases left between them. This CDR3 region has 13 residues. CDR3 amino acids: CASSLADSPRQFF. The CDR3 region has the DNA TGTGCCAGCAGCCTCGCCGACAGTCCTAGACAGTTCTTC.

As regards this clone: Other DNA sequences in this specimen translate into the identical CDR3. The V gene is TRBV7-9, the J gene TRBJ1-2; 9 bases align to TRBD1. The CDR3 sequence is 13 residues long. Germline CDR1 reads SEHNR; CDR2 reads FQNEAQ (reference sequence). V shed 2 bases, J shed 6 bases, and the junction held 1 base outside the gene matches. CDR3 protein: CASSLRTGDGYTF. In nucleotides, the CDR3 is TGTGCCAGCAGCTTAAGGACAGGGGATGGCTACACCTTC.

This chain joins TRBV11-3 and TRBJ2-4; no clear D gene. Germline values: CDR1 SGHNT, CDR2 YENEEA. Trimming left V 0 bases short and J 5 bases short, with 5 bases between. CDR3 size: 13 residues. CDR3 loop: CASSLEAQNIQYF. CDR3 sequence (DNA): TGTGCCAGCAGCTTAGAGGCCCAAAACATTCAGTACTTC.